The next 14 T cell receptor beta chains were all read from a single sample in a study of T cell changes during pregnancy in multiple sclerosis. The protocol was immunoSEQ multiplex PCR, while the TCRdb copy is restricted to in-frame clones and leaves out a portion. The table shows 90,000 or so clones, with 75% to 95% occurring only once. Sequenced material: peripheral blood, taken in the first trimester of pregnancy. Source of these receptors: a female donor in good health, enrolled as a control in a pregnancy study.

The rearrangement joins TRBV4-2 to TRBJ1-5, with a weak D call TRBD1 (6 bases). There are 15 residues in the CDR3. CDR1 is LGHNA, CDR2 YNFKEQ, per germline. V gave up 0 bases and J gave up 2 bases, with 8 bases separating them. CDR3 loop: CASSQEQGGNQPQHF. The CDR3 nucleotides are TGTGCCAGCAGCCAAGAACAGGGAGGCAATCAGCCCCAGCATTTT.

The V gene is TRBV28, the J gene TRBJ1-2, with 7 bases that match TRBD1. The germline V gene has CDR1 MDHEN and CDR2 SYDVKM. V lost 6 bases and J lost 10; bases outside the gene matches: 8. The CDR3 loop spans 12 amino acids. CDR3 DNA sequence: TGTGCCAGCAGCCGCCGGACAGGATACTACACCTTC. It encodes CASSRRTGYYTF.

V is TRBV4-3 and J is TRBJ1-3, with D tentatively TRBD1 (6 bases). The CDR3 has 19 residues. The V and J ends lost 0 bases and 0 bases respectively, with 18 bases between them. Germline V lookup: CDR1 LGHNA, CDR2 YSLEER. The CDR3 reads CASSQDRSGTTSSGNTIYF. The CDR3 DNA reads TGCGCCAGCAGCCAAGATCGTTCCGGGACAACATCCTCTGGAAACACCATATATTTT.

CDR3 sequence (DNA): TGTGCCAGCAGCGTAGAGGAGGGGGCCCAAGCTAACTATGGCTACACCTTC. Its translation: CASSVEEGAQANYGYTF. The genes are TRBV9 and TRBJ1-2; TRBD1 matches 7 bases. In germline, CDR1 is SGDLS, CDR2 YYNGEE. With V trimmed by 0 bases and J by 0 bases, 8 bases remained unmatched. This CDR3 has 17 residues. Full variable domain (missing parts from reference TRBV9 and TRBJ1-2): DSGVTQTPKHLITATGQRVTLRCSPRSGDLSVYWYQQSLDQGLQFLIQYYNGEERAKGNILERFSAQQFPDLHSELNLSSLELGDSALYFCASSVEEGAQANYGYTFGSGTRLTVV.

To note about this clone: The germline gene is not matched at one end of the junction; a read error may be the cause. V and J are TRBV7-7 and TRBJ1-1; no firm D call. Germline-derived CDR1 and CDR2 are SSHAT and FNYEAQ (reference sequence). The CDR3 loop spans 13 amino acids. DNA of the CDR3: TGTGCTAGCAGCTTAGCGTTGGGCGAAGAAGCTTTCTTT. Its protein is CASSLALGEEAFF.

The genes are TRBV30 and TRBJ1-5; D perhaps matches TRBD1 (6 bases). The CDR3 sequence is 15 residues long. Trimming cost V 1 base and J 5 bases, with 15 bases left between them. CDR1 and CDR2 (germline): GTSNPN, SVGIG (reference sequence). The DNA of the CDR3 is TGTGCCTGGAGTGGGGGACACTCGGGCGATCAGCCCCAGCATTTT. It is translated as CAWSGGHSGDQPQHF.

The chain joins TRBV7-3 to TRBJ2-2; TRBD2 agrees at 7 bases. CDR1 is SGHTA, CDR2 FQGTGA, per germline. V was clipped by 8 bases and J by 4 bases; unmatched bases: 7. CDR3 size: 14 residues. This CDR3 reads CASGRGGRTGELFF. The CDR3 DNA is TGTGCCAGCGGGCGGGGAGGGCGCACCGGGGAGCTGTTTTTT.

V usage is TRBV4-1 and J usage is TRBJ1-2; D is possibly TRBD1 (6 bases). With 0 bases removed from V and 4 bases from J, the gap between germline ends came to 12 bases. CDR1 MGHRA and CDR2 YSYEKL come from the germline V gene. The CDR3 has 15 amino acids. In nucleotides, the CDR3 is TGCGCCAGCAGCCAAGAGTTTACAGGGTCCTATGGCTACACCTTC. Encoded protein: CASSQEFTGSYGYTF.

This clone was picked up one time. The chain employs TRBV5-1 and TRBJ1-1, with TRBD1 matching over 7 bases. The CDR3 is 14 amino acids. V lost 5 bases and J lost 5; bases outside the gene matches: 9. Germline-derived CDR1 and CDR2 are SGHRS and YFSETQ. In nucleotides, the CDR3 is TGCGCCAGCAGATCCGACAGGGATGGAACTGAAGCTTTCTTT. Translation gives CASRSDRDGTEAFF.

This chain connects TRBV18 to TRBJ2-3; 8 bases are a match to TRBD2. This CDR3 spans 15 amino acids. V gave up 3 bases and J gave up 2 bases; unmatched junction bases: 4. Germline V gene sequence: CDR1 KGHSH, CDR2 LQKENI. CDR3 protein: CASSPSGAPTDTQYF. CDR3 nucleotide sequence: TGTGCCAGCTCACCTAGCGGGGCCCCCACAGATACGCAGTATTTT.

The chain is built from TRBV5-1 and TRBJ1-1; possible D gene TRBD1, 6 bases. Trimming removed 0 bases from V and 1 base from J, with 16 bases in between. The germline V gene encodes CDR1 SGHRS and CDR2 YFSETQ. This CDR3 is built from 17 residues. CDR3 residues: CASSLGGVTGANTEAFF. CDR3 DNA sequence: TGCGCCAGCAGCTTGGGAGGGGTGACAGGAGCGAACACTGAAGCTTTCTTT. The full variable domain, in which reference TRBV5-1 and TRBJ1-1 provide the parts outside the CDR3, is KAGVTQTPRYLIKTRGQQVTLSCSPISGHRSVSWYQQTPGQGLQFLFEYFSETQRNKGNFPGRFSGRQFSNSRSEMNVSTLELGDSALYLCASSLGGVTGANTEAFFGQGTRLTVV.

J is TRBJ2-3 and V is TRBV19; 9 positions agree with TRBD2. V gave up 8 bases and J gave up 2 bases; unmatched junction bases: 14. The CDR3 sequence is 17 residues long. The V gene's germline CDR1 is LNHDA and CDR2 SQIVND (reference sequence). The CDR3 here is CASRPDTSGSYTDTQYF. The DNA of the CDR3 is TGTGCCAGTCGCCCTGACACTAGCGGGTCATACACAGATACGCAGTATTTT.

The chain employs TRBV7-3 and TRBJ1-1, with 9 bases that match TRBD1. The CDR3 consists of 18 residues. J lost 3 bases, V lost 1 base, and 12 bases had no gene match. Germline CDR1 SGHTA, CDR2 FQGTGA. The CDR3 sequence: CASSLMGQGGFRDTEAFF. CDR3 in DNA: TGTGCCAGCAGCTTAATGGGACAGGGAGGGTTCCGGGACACTGAAGCTTTCTTT.

The chain links TRBV6-1 to TRBJ2-3, with 7 nucleotides matching TRBD2. Losses at the gene ends were 4 bases for V and 8 bases for J; bases not matched to a gene: 12. The germline V gene has CDR1 MNHNS and CDR2 SASEGT. The CDR3 consists of 15 residues. CDR3 coding DNA: TGTGCCAGCAGTGTGGTGACTAGCCCACCTAGTACGCAGTATTTT. This encodes CASSVVTSPPSTQYF.